These T cell receptor beta chains were read from a single sample in a study of T cells after yellow fever vaccination. TCRdb used MiXCR to reprocess the 5' RACE reads, holding one entry per CDR3 protein. The sample has approximately 450,000 distinct CDR3 sequences, approximately 18% seen once. The sequencing here drew on PBMCs, taken before the yellow fever booster vaccination. The receptors were gathered from a man between 18 and 29 years old who received the YFV17D yellow fever vaccine. The CDR3 runs from the conserved cysteine through the conserved F or W. D genes are given only for firm matches. For some rows the clone size is stated as once, few or many, or as a class when expanded; others skip it.

v_call: TRBV3-1; j_call: TRBJ1-6; clone_size: -; d_call: -; cdr3_aa: CASSQDLTVESPLHF; cdr3_nt: TGTGCCAGCAGCCAAGATCTTACAGTAGAGTCACCCCTCCACTTT
v_call: TRBV6-1; j_call: TRBJ1-5; clone_size: many; d_call: -; cdr3_aa: CASSGGRSLGRPQHF; cdr3_nt: TGTGCCAGCAGTGGCGGCCGCTCGCTTGGGCGGCCCCAGCATTTT
v_call: TRBV9; j_call: TRBJ2-3; clone_size: few; d_call: -; cdr3_aa: CASSVRQASTDTQYF; cdr3_nt: TGTGCCAGCAGCGTACGGCAGGCGTCCACAGATACGCAGTATTTT
v_call: TRBV29-1; j_call: TRBJ2-3; clone_size: few; d_call: TRBD2; cdr3_aa: CSVEGIKRGITDTQYF; cdr3_nt: TGCAGCGTTGAGGGAATAAAGCGGGGAATCACAGATACGCAGTATTTT
v_call: TRBV6-5; j_call: TRBJ1-6; clone_size: -; d_call: -; cdr3_aa: CASRDEGVSPLHF; cdr3_nt: TGTGCCAGCAGAGACGAGGGGGTCTCACCCCTCCACTTT
v_call: TRBV27; j_call: TRBJ2-1; clone_size: few; d_call: -; cdr3_aa: CASSLYGLESDEQFF; cdr3_nt: TGTGCCAGCAGTTTATACGGGCTTGAATCGGATGAGCAGTTCTTC
v_call: TRBV4-1; j_call: TRBJ2-6; clone_size: -; d_call: -; cdr3_aa: CASSEGPGRILSGANVLTF; cdr3_nt: TGCGCCAGCAGCGAGGGCCCGGGACGGATACTCTCTGGGGCCAACGTCCTGACTTTC
v_call: TRBV12-3/TRBV12-4; j_call: TRBJ1-2; clone_size: -; d_call: -; cdr3_aa: CASSLLNPGGGGYTF; cdr3_nt: TGTGCCAGCAGTTTACTAAACCCGGGAGGGGGTGGCTACACCTTC
v_call: TRBV29-1; j_call: TRBJ2-2; clone_size: -; d_call: -; cdr3_aa: CSVSAGTMNTGELFF; cdr3_nt: TGCAGCGTGTCAGCCGGGACAATGAACACCGGGGAGCTGTTTTTT
v_call: TRBV7-6; j_call: TRBJ2-1; clone_size: -; d_call: -; cdr3_aa: CATSGPSPLNEQFF; cdr3_nt: TGTGCCACTTCCGGGCCCTCCCCCCTCAATGAGCAGTTCTTC
v_call: TRBV7-9; j_call: TRBJ2-3; clone_size: few; d_call: TRBD2; cdr3_aa: CASSLVVTSGPSEDTQYF; cdr3_nt: TGTGCCAGCAGCTTAGTCGTGACTAGCGGGCCCTCAGAGGATACGCAGTATTTT
v_call: TRBV7-9; j_call: TRBJ2-5; clone_size: -; d_call: TRBD1; cdr3_aa: CASSLLDRGLETQYF; cdr3_nt: TGTGCCAGCAGCTTACTGGACAGGGGGCTGGAGACCCAGTACTTC
v_call: TRBV6-5; j_call: TRBJ1-2; clone_size: few; d_call: -; cdr3_aa: CASRGTPPKSYGYTF; cdr3_nt: TGTGCCAGCAGGGGGACACCACCGAAGTCCTACGGCTACACCTTC
v_call: TRBV4-3; j_call: TRBJ1-4; clone_size: -; d_call: -; cdr3_aa: CASSQGEQGGEKLFF; cdr3_nt: TGCGCCAGCAGCCAAGGGGAACAGGGAGGGGAAAAACTGTTTTTT
v_call: TRBV27; j_call: TRBJ2-1; clone_size: -; d_call: TRBD1; cdr3_aa: CASSLGGTGNEQFF; cdr3_nt: TGTGCCAGCAGTTTAGGAGGGACAGGGAATGAGCAGTTCTTC
v_call: TRBV12-3/TRBV12-4; j_call: TRBJ2-2; clone_size: -; d_call: -; cdr3_aa: CASTHGPLITGELFF; cdr3_nt: TGTGCCAGCACCCACGGCCCCCTGATCACCGGGGAGCTGTTTTTT
v_call: TRBV7-2; j_call: TRBJ2-3; clone_size: few; d_call: -; cdr3_aa: CASDPGADTQYF; cdr3_nt: TGTGCCAGCGATCCGGGGGCAGATACGCAGTATTTT
v_call: TRBV24-1; j_call: TRBJ1-1; clone_size: few; d_call: -; cdr3_aa: CATNLTEGESTEAFF; cdr3_nt: TGTGCCACCAACCTAACGGAGGGAGAGTCGACTGAAGCTTTCTTT
v_call: TRBV5-4; j_call: TRBJ2-5; clone_size: few; d_call: TRBD2; cdr3_aa: CAINGEGTVETQYF; cdr3_nt: TGTGCCATCAACGGGGAGGGGACGGTGGAGACCCAGTACTTC
v_call: TRBV15; j_call: TRBJ1-1; clone_size: -; d_call: -; cdr3_aa: CATSARRVSGAFF; cdr3_nt: TGTGCCACCAGCGCACGACGGGTTTCGGGAGCTTTCTTT
v_call: TRBV7-8; j_call: TRBJ2-5; clone_size: -; d_call: TRBD1; cdr3_aa: CASSDPGQGGRETQYF; cdr3_nt: TGTGCCAGCAGCGATCCGGGACAGGGGGGTCGAGAGACCCAGTACTTC
v_call: TRBV20-1; j_call: TRBJ2-3; clone_size: -; d_call: -; cdr3_aa: CSASRGTDTQYF; cdr3_nt: TGCAGTGCTAGCCGGGGCACAGATACGCAGTATTTT
v_call: TRBV20-1; j_call: TRBJ2-5; clone_size: -; d_call: TRBD2; cdr3_aa: CSARLAGVRETQYF; cdr3_nt: TGCAGTGCTCGACTAGCGGGGGTTCGGGAGACCCAGTACTTC
v_call: TRBV6-5; j_call: TRBJ2-5; clone_size: many; d_call: -; cdr3_aa: CASSYGETQYF; cdr3_nt: TGTGCCAGCAGTTACGGAGAGACCCAGTACTTC
v_call: TRBV7-2; j_call: TRBJ2-1; clone_size: few; d_call: TRBD2; cdr3_aa: CASGAGGYYNEQFF; cdr3_nt: TGTGCCAGTGGTGCGGGGGGATACTACAATGAGCAGTTCTTC
v_call: TRBV5-1; j_call: TRBJ2-3; clone_size: few; d_call: -; cdr3_aa: CASSSTPTDTQYF; cdr3_nt: TGCGCCAGCAGTTCGACACCAACAGATACGCAGTATTTT
v_call: TRBV27; j_call: TRBJ2-7; clone_size: -; d_call: -; cdr3_aa: CASSWPGGVPYF; cdr3_nt: TGTGCCAGCAGCTGGCCCGGGGGCGTTCCATACTTC
v_call: TRBV5-1; j_call: TRBJ2-1; clone_size: -; d_call: TRBD2; cdr3_aa: CASSPWSSGARDEQFF; cdr3_nt: TGCGCCAGCAGCCCCTGGAGTAGCGGGGCCCGCGATGAGCAGTTCTTC
v_call: TRBV7-9; j_call: TRBJ1-2; clone_size: -; d_call: -; cdr3_aa: CASSYRVNYGYTF; cdr3_nt: TGTGCCAGCAGCTACAGGGTAAACTATGGCTACACCTTC
v_call: TRBV25-1; j_call: TRBJ2-7; clone_size: -; d_call: -; cdr3_aa: CASSESVGTRGEQYF; cdr3_nt: TGTGCCAGCAGTGAATCTGTCGGGACCCGAGGCGAGCAGTACTTC
v_call: TRBV29-1; j_call: TRBJ2-5; clone_size: -; d_call: -; cdr3_aa: CSVERSGGARETQYF; cdr3_nt: TGCAGCGTTGAAAGGAGTGGGGGGGCCCGAGAGACCCAGTACTTC
v_call: TRBV5-4; j_call: TRBJ2-1; clone_size: few; d_call: TRBD2; cdr3_aa: CASSSRGDSYNEQFF; cdr3_nt: TGTGCCAGCAGCTCGCGGGGGGACTCCTACAATGAGCAGTTCTTC
v_call: TRBV5-5; j_call: TRBJ2-2; clone_size: many; d_call: -; cdr3_aa: CASSLDRGGTGELFF; cdr3_nt: TGTGCCAGCAGCTTGGACAGGGGGGGCACCGGGGAGCTGTTTTTT
v_call: TRBV4-1; j_call: TRBJ2-1; clone_size: -; d_call: TRBD2; cdr3_aa: CASSQETASGLYNEQFF; cdr3_nt: TGCGCCAGCAGCCAAGAGACGGCTAGCGGCTTATACAATGAGCAGTTCTTC
v_call: TRBV6-1; j_call: TRBJ1-4; clone_size: few; d_call: TRBD1; cdr3_aa: CASSHRDRGEKLFF; cdr3_nt: TGTGCCAGCAGTCACCGGGACAGGGGAGAAAAACTGTTTTTT
v_call: TRBV5-1; j_call: TRBJ2-3; clone_size: few; d_call: -; cdr3_aa: CASSLGGVHTDTQYF; cdr3_nt: TGCGCCAGCAGCTTGGGAGGGGTTCACACAGATACGCAGTATTTT
v_call: TRBV4-2; j_call: TRBJ2-7; clone_size: many; d_call: TRBD1; cdr3_aa: CASSQRTGAVTYEQYF; cdr3_nt: TGTGCCAGCAGCCAAAGGACAGGGGCTGTCACCTACGAGCAGTACTTC
v_call: TRBV20-1; j_call: TRBJ2-5; clone_size: -; d_call: TRBD2; cdr3_aa: CSARDPAGGLETQYF; cdr3_nt: TGCAGTGCTAGAGATCCCGCGGGGGGCCTGGAGACCCAGTACTTC
v_call: TRBV7-9; j_call: TRBJ1-4; clone_size: -; d_call: -; cdr3_aa: CASSLGGFREKLFF; cdr3_nt: TGTGCCAGCAGCTTAGGGGGGTTCCGGGAAAAACTGTTTTTT
v_call: TRBV5-4; j_call: TRBJ2-3; clone_size: -; d_call: TRBD2; cdr3_aa: CASSIGTSFSTDTQYF; cdr3_nt: TGTGCCAGCAGCATTGGGACTAGCTTTAGCACAGATACGCAGTATTTT
v_call: TRBV28; j_call: TRBJ2-1; clone_size: few; d_call: -; cdr3_aa: CASIPASDPLEEQFF; cdr3_nt: TGTGCCAGCATTCCAGCTTCGGACCCCCTTGAGGAGCAGTTCTTC
v_call: TRBV7-9; j_call: TRBJ2-2; clone_size: few; d_call: -; cdr3_aa: CADRLPNTGELFF; cdr3_nt: TGTGCCGACAGACTCCCGAACACCGGGGAGCTGTTTTTT
v_call: TRBV12-3/TRBV12-4; j_call: TRBJ1-2; clone_size: -; d_call: TRBD1; cdr3_aa: CATRTAGTGHGYTF; cdr3_nt: TGTGCCACGAGAACCGCCGGGACAGGGCATGGCTACACCTTC
v_call: TRBV29-1; j_call: TRBJ2-5; clone_size: few; d_call: -; cdr3_aa: CSAGVGGETQYF; cdr3_nt: TGCAGCGCCGGGGTCGGCGGGGAGACCCAGTACTTC
v_call: TRBV12-3/TRBV12-4; j_call: TRBJ2-6; clone_size: -; d_call: -; cdr3_aa: CASRRSAGANVLTF; cdr3_nt: TGTGCCAGCCGGAGGTCGGCTGGGGCCAACGTCCTGACTTTC
v_call: TRBV12-3/TRBV12-4; j_call: TRBJ2-4; clone_size: few; d_call: TRBD1; cdr3_aa: CASSPQGSSPENIQYF; cdr3_nt: TGTGCCAGCAGCCCACAGGGGTCCAGCCCTGAAAACATTCAGTACTTC
v_call: TRBV9; j_call: TRBJ1-1; clone_size: -; d_call: -; cdr3_aa: CASSVAGSTEAFF; cdr3_nt: TGTGCCAGCAGCGTAGCTGGGTCCACTGAAGCTTTCTTT
v_call: TRBV29-1; j_call: TRBJ2-2; clone_size: few; d_call: -; cdr3_aa: CSVAAGELFF; cdr3_nt: TGCAGCGTTGCGGCCGGGGAGCTGTTTTTT
v_call: TRBV9; j_call: TRBJ1-2; clone_size: -; d_call: -; cdr3_aa: CASSSHRGDYGYTF; cdr3_nt: TGTGCCAGCAGCTCCCATCGGGGGGACTATGGCTACACCTTC
v_call: TRBV6-2/TRBV6-3; j_call: TRBJ2-7; clone_size: few; d_call: -; cdr3_aa: CASSYIRAGLNYEQYF; cdr3_nt: TGTGCCAGCAGTTACATTAGGGCGGGACTCAACTACGAGCAGTACTTC
v_call: TRBV19; j_call: TRBJ2-3; clone_size: -; d_call: TRBD2; cdr3_aa: CASSMAGEDTQYF; cdr3_nt: TGTGCCAGTAGTATGGCGGGGGAGGATACGCAGTATTTT
v_call: TRBV6-5; j_call: TRBJ2-7; clone_size: -; d_call: -; cdr3_aa: CASSYSQAPGDEQYF; cdr3_nt: TGTGCCAGCAGTTACTCGCAGGCGCCAGGGGACGAGCAGTACTTC
v_call: TRBV10-3; j_call: TRBJ2-1; clone_size: few; d_call: -; cdr3_aa: CAISGTVYNEQFF; cdr3_nt: TGTGCCATCAGTGGGACAGTTTACAATGAGCAGTTCTTC
v_call: TRBV29-1; j_call: TRBJ2-5; clone_size: few; d_call: TRBD2; cdr3_aa: CSAMRGGRGETQYF; cdr3_nt: TGCAGCGCCATGCGGGGGGGCCGTGGTGAGACCCAGTACTTC
v_call: TRBV12-3/TRBV12-4; j_call: TRBJ1-2; clone_size: few; d_call: -; cdr3_aa: CASSLGPRRSGYTF; cdr3_nt: TGTGCCAGCAGTTTAGGGCCCAGGAGGTCGGGCTACACCTTC
v_call: TRBV5-1; j_call: TRBJ2-1; clone_size: once; d_call: -; cdr3_aa: CASSLGDLYNEQFF; cdr3_nt: TGCGCCAGCAGCCTAGGGGACCTCTACAATGAGCAGTTCTTC
v_call: TRBV20-1; j_call: TRBJ1-5; clone_size: few; d_call: -; cdr3_aa: CSARAGAWNQPQHF; cdr3_nt: TGCAGTGCTAGAGCAGGGGCATGGAATCAGCCCCAGCATTTT